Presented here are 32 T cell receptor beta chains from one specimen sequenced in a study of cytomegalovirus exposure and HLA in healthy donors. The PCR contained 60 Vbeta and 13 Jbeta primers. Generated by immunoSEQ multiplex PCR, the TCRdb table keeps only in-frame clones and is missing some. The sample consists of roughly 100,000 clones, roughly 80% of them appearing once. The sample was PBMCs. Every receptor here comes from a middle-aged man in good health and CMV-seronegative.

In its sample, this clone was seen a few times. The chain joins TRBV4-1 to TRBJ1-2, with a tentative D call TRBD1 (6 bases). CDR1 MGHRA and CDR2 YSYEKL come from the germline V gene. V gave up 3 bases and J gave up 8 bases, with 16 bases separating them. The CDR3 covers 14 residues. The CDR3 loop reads CASSQVGLQGGYTF. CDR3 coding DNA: TGCGCCAGCAGCCAGGTTGGACTCCAGGGGGGCTACACCTTC.

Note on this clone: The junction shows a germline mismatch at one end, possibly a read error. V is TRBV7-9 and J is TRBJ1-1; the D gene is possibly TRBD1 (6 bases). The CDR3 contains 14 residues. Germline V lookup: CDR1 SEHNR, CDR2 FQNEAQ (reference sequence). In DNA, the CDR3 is TGTTCCAGTAGCTTGGGGGGGCCGGTACCTGAAGCTTTCTTT. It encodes CSSSLGGPVPEAFF.

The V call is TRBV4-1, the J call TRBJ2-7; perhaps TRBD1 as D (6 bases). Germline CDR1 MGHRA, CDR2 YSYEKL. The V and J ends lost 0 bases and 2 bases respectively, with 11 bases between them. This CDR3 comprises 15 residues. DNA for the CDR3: TGCGCCAGCAGCCAAGAGGAGCACAGGGCCTACGAGCAGTACTTC. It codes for CASSQEEHRAYEQYF.

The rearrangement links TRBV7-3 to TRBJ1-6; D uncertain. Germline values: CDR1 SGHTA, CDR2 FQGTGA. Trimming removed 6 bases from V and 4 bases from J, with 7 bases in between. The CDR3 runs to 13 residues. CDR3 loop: CASSRSYNSPLHF. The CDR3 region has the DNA TGTGCCAGCAGTAGGAGTTATAATTCACCCCTCCACTTT.

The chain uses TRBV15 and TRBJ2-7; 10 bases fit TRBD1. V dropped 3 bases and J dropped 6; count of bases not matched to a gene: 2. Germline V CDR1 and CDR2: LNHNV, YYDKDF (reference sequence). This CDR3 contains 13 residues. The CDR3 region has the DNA TGTGCCACCAGCAGTGGACAGGGGGGCGAGCAGTACTTC. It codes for CATSSGQGGEQYF.

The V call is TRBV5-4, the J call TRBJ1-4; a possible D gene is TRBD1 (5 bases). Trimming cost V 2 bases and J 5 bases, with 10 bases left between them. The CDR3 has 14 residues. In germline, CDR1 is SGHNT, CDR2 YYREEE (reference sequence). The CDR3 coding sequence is TGTGCCAGCAGCTTCGGGGGATCCAATGAAAAACTGTTTTTT. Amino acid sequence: CASSFGGSNEKLFF. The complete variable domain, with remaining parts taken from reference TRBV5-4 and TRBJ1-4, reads ETGVTQSPTHLIKTRGQQVTLRCSSQSGHNTVSWYQQALGQGPQFIFQYYREEENGRGNFPPRFSGLQFPNYSSELNVNALELDDSALYLCASSFGGSNEKLFFGSGTQLSVL.

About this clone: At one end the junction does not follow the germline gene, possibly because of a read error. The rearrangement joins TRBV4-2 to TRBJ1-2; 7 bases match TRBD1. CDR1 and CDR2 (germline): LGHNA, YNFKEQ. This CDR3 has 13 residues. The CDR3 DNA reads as TGTGCCAGCAGCCAAGAGGCCGACAGGGAGCCCTTCTTC. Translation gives CASSQEADREPFF.

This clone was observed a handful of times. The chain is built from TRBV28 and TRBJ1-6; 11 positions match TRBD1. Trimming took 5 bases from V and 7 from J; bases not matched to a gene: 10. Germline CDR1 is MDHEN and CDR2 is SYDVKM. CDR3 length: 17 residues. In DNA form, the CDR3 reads TGTGCCAGCAGTCCCAGCCCGGACAGGGGGCCGAATTCACCCCTCCACTTT. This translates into CASSPSPDRGPNSPLHF.

CDR3 in DNA: TGCGCCAGCAGCCCCCTTCTAGCGGGGGGCACAGATACGCAGTATTTT. It translates to CASSPLLAGGTDTQYF. The rearrangement links TRBV4-3 to TRBJ2-3; 10 nucleotides agree with TRBD2. Germline CDR1 and CDR2: LGHNA and YSLEER. The CDR3 sequence is 16 residues long. The ends lost 4 bases at V and 1 base at J; junction bases unmatched: 5.

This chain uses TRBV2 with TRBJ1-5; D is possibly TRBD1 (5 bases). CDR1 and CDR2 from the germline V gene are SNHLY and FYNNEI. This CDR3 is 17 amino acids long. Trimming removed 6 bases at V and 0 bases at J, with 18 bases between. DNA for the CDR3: TGTGCCAGCAGCGTCGGAGGAGGGGCCGATAGCAATCAGCCCCAGCATTTT. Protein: CASSVGGGADSNQPQHF. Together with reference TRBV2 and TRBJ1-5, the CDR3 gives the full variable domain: EPEVTQTPSHQVTQMGQEVILRCVPISNHLYFYWYRQILGQKVEFLVSFYNNEISEKSEIFDDQFSVERPDGSNFTLKIRSTKLEDSAMYFCASSVGGGADSNQPQHFGDGTRLSIL.

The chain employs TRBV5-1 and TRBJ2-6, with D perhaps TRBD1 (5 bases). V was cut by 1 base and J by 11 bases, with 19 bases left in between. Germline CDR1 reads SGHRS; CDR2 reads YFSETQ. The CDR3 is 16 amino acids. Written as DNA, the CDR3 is TGCGCCAGCAGCTTGCAGGGTATGGTGGTAGGGGACGTCCTGACTTTC. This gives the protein CASSLQGMVVGDVLTF.

For the CDR3, the DNA is TGTGCCAGTAGGACGGGTGCGGACACTGAAGCTTTCTTT. Protein product: CASRTGADTEAFF. V usage is TRBV19 and J usage is TRBJ1-1; D not resolved. Germline V CDR1 and CDR2: LNHDA, SQIVND (reference sequence). V lost 6 bases to trimming and J lost 3 bases, with 11 bases between them. The CDR3 consists of 13 residues.

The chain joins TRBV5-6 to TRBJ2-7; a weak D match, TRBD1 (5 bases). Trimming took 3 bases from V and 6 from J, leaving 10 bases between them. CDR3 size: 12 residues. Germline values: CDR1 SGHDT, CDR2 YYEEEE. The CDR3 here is CASSSQGGEQYF. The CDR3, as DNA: TGTGCCAGCAGCTCGCAGGGTGGCGAGCAGTACTTC.

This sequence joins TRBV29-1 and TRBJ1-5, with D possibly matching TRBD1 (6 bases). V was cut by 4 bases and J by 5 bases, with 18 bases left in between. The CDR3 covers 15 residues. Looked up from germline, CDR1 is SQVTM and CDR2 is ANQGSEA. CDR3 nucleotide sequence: TGCAGCGTTGTTGATGGGGGACATCTCCATCAGCCCCAGCATTTT. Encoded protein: CSVVDGGHLHQPQHF.

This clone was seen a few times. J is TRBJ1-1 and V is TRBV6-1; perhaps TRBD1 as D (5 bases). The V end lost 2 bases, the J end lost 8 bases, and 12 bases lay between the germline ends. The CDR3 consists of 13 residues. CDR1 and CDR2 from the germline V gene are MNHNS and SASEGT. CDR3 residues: CASSERGLAEAFF. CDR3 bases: TGTGCCAGCAGTGAAAGGGGCCTGGCGGAAGCTTTCTTT.

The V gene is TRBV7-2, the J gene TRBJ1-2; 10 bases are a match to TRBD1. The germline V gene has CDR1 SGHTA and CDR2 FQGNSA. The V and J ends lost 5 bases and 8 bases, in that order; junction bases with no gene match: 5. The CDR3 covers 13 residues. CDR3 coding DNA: TGTGCCAGCAGCCGCGACAGGGGGCAAGGCTACACCTTC. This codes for CASSRDRGQGYTF.

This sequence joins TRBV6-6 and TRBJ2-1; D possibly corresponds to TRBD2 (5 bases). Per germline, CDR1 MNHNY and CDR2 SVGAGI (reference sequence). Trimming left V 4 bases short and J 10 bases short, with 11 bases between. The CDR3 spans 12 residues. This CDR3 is CASSLGGGEQFF. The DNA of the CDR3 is TGTGCCAGCAGTTTGGGCGGAGGCGAGCAGTTCTTC.

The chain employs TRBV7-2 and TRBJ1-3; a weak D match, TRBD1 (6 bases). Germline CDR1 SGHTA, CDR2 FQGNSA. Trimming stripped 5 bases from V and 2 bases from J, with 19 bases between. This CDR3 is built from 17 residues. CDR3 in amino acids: CASSLGHPPGPGNTIYF. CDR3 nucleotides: TGTGCCAGCAGCCTGGGACACCCGCCCGGTCCTGGAAACACCATATATTTT.

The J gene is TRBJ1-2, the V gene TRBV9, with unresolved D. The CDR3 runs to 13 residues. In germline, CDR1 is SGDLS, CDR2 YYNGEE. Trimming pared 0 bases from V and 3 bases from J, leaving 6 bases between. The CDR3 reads CASSVGQDYGYTF. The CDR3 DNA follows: TGTGCCAGCAGCGTAGGGCAGGACTATGGCTACACCTTC.

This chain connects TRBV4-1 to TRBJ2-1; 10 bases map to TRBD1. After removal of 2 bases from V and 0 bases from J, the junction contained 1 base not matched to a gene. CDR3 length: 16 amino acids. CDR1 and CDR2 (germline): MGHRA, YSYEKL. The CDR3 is CASSQRQGASYNEQFF. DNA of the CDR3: TGCGCCAGCAGCCAACGACAGGGGGCCTCCTACAATGAGCAGTTCTTC.

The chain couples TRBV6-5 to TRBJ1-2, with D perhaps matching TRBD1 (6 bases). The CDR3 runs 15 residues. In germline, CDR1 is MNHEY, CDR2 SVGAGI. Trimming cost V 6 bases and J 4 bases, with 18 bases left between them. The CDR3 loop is CASSPEPIRGYGYTF. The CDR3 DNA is TGTGCCAGCAGCCCCGAACCGATCAGGGGCTATGGCTACACCTTC.

CDR3 in amino acids: CSGEYEQYF. The CDR3 nucleotides are TGCAGCGGGGAGTACGAGCAGTACTTC. The chain links TRBV29-1 to TRBJ2-7; D might be TRBD2 (5 bases). The ends were cut back, 7 bases at V and 4 bases at J, with 5 bases in the middle. This CDR3 is 9 amino acids long. The germline V gene has CDR1 SQVTM and CDR2 ANQGSEA.

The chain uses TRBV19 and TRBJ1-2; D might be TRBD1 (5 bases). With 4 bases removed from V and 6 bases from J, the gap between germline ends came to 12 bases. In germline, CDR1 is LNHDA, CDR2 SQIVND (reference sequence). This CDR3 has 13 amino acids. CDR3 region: CASSTGAMNGYTF. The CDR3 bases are TGTGCCAGTAGTACTGGGGCGATGAATGGCTACACCTTC. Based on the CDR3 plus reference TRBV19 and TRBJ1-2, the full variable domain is DGGITQSPKYLFRKEGQNVTLSCEQNLNHDAMYWYRQDPGQGLRLIYYSQIVNDFQKGDIAEGYSVSREKKESFPLTVTSAQKNPTAFYLCASSTGAMNGYTFGSGTRLTVV.

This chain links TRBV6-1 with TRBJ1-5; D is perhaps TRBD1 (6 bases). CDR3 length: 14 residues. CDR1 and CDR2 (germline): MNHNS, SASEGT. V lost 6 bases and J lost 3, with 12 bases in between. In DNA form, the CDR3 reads TGTGCCAGCAGGCCAGGGGCGAACAATCAGCCCCAGCATTTT. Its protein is CASRPGANNQPQHF.

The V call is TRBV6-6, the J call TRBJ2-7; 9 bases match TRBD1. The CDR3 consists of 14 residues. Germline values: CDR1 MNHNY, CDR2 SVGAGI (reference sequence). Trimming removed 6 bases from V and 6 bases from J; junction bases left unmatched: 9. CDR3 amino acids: CASSGQGTAGEQYF. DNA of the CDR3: TGTGCCAGCAGCGGACAGGGGACCGCGGGCGAGCAGTACTTC.

The CDR3 is CASSPTYNEQFF. CDR3 DNA: TGTGCCAGTAGTCCCACCTACAATGAGCAGTTCTTC. The chain joins TRBV19 to TRBJ2-1; D unresolved. V shed 5 bases and J shed 2 bases, with 4 bases lying between them. From germline, CDR1 is LNHDA and CDR2 SQIVND (reference sequence). The CDR3 contains 12 residues.

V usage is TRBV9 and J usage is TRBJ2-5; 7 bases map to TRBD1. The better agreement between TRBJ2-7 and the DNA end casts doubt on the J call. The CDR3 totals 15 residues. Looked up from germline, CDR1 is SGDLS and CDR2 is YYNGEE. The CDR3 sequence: CASSVALQGRHEQYF. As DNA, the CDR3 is TGTGCCAGCAGCGTCGCATTACAGGGGCGGCACGAGCAGTACTTC.

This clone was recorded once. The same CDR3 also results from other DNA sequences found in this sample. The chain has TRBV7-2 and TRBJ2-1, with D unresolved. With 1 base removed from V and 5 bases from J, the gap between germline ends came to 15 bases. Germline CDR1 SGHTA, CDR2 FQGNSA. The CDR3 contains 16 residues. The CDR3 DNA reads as TGTGCCAGCAGCTTAGTCCCCATACGACTCAACAATGAGCAGTTCTTC. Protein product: CASSLVPIRLNNEQFF.

CDR3 nucleotide sequence: TGTGCCAGCTCACCCCGGACAGAAGAGACCCAGTACTTC. As protein: CASSPRTEETQYF. The V call is TRBV18, the J call TRBJ2-5, with D perhaps matching TRBD1 (6 bases). This CDR3 contains 13 residues. V was pared by 3 bases and J by 3 bases, with 8 bases between. Per germline, CDR1 KGHSH and CDR2 LQKENI.

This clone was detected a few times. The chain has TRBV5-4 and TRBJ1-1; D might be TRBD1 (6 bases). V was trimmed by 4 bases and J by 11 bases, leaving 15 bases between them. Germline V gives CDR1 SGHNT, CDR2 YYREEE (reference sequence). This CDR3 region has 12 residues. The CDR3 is CASSPTGTQAFF. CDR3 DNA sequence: TGTGCCAGCAGCCCGACCGGGACACAGGCTTTCTTT.

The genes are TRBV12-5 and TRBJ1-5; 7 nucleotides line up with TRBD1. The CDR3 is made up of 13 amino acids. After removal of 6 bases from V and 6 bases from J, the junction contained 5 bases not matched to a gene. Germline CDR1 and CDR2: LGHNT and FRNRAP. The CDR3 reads CASGDRVSQPQHF. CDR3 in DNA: TGTGCTAGTGGCGACAGGGTAAGTCAGCCCCAGCATTTT.

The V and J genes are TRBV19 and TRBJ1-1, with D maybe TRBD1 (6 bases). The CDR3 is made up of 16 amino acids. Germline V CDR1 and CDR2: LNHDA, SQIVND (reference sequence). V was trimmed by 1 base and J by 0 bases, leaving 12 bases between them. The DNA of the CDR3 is TGTGCCAGTAGTATAGGAGCAGGGGCCTTGAACACTGAAGCTTTCTTT. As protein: CASSIGAGALNTEAFF.